This paragraph reports one T cell receptor beta chain. Its antigen is unknown. The donors were in the roughly 130-subject validation cohort, distinct from the approximately 700-subject first cohort. The protocol was immunoSEQ multiplex PCR, while the TCRdb copy is restricted to in-frame clones and leaves out a portion. This table holds more than 85,000 clones, more than 75% found once. This sample was taken from a study of cytomegalovirus exposure and HLA in healthy donors. Broader study findings: Diagnosis of cytomegalovirus status made by the classifier reportedly showed high specificity and sensitivity.

The CDR3 totals 15 residues. Germline CDR1 reads SGDLS; CDR2 reads YYNGEE. Trimming removed 2 bases from V and 2 bases from J; junction bases left unmatched: 4. The receptor was derived from a woman aged 25 to 45 in good health and CMV-seropositive. The chain is built from TRBV9 and TRBJ2-7, with 10 bases fitting TRBD2. Sequences were obtained from PBMCs. The CDR3 region is CASSVGSGRTYEQYF. CDR3 nucleotide sequence: TGTGCCAGCAGCGTCGGTAGCGGGAGGACCTACGAGCAGTACTTC.